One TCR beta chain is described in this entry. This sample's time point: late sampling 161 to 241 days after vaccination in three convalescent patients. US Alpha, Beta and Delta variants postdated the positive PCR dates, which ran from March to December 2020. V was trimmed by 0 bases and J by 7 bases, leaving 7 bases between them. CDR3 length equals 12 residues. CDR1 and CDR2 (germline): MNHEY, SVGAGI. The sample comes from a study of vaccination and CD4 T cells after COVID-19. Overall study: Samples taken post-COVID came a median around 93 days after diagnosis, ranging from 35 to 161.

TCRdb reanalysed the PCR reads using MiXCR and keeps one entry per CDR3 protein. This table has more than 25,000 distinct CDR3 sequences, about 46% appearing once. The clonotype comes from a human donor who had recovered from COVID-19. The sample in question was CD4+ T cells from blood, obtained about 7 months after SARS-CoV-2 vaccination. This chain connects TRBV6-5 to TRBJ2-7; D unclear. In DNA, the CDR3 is TGTGCCAGCAGTTACTCCCAGACAGAGCAGTACTTC. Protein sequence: CASSYSQTEQYF.